This T cell receptor (beta chain) was retrieved from a study of cytomegalovirus exposure and HLA in healthy donors (dated by TCRdb to the late 2010s). About the investigation overall: An earlier analysis of several hundred of the donors reported about 300 Gb of sequence data and around 100 million unique TCR beta sequences obtained from some 200 million T cells. About 300 gigabases of sequencing data and around 90 million unique TCR sequences made up an early release that covered under 750 HLA-typed donors. The genetic ancestry cluster associated with self-reported Caucasian donors included around four fifths of the 398 genotyped donors. The study aimed to test whether cataloging public T cell receptors could reveal signatures of past pathogen exposure. The T cell repertoires of around 670 subjects were profiled by immunosequencing and related to cytomegalovirus serostatus. In addition to the first cohort of approximately 650 subjects, a separate validation cohort of 120 different subjects was used. High-throughput TCR immunosequencing, statistical association of individual TCRs with disease status, and machine learning were combined to predict cytomegalovirus infection status. A later analysis re-examined previously published TCR beta repertoires from more than 550 donors and added high-resolution HLA genotyping to investigate patterns of TCR occurrence. The later analysis used no new phenotypic data to find candidate immune exposures, relying instead on TCR beta sequences and their occurrence across donors. In an earlier analysis of roughly 580 of the donors, high-throughput TCR beta sequencing was used to judge whether each TCR beta V gene segment behaved as functional or pseudogenic. Alongside the repertoire data, information on donor age, sex, ethnicity and CMV serostatus was compiled. In a later genetic analysis, genome-wide SNP genotypes for about three fifths of the roughly 670 donors were used, and that subset was treated as a discovery cohort. All discovery cohort repertoires had been generated using a single sequencing platform. HLA typing included class I and class II loci at four-digit resolution. Typing coverage differed by locus: A, B, C, DRB1 and DQB1 were typed in roughly 620-640 donors, DQA1 in 522, DPA1 in 600 to 610, and DPB1 in roughly 470. Because of strong linkage in the cohort, roughly five DR-DQ haplotypes were treated as single units for association and clustering. On average, roughly 200,000 unique TCR beta nucleotide sequences were sequenced per donor among several hundred genotyped donors of the cohort, with around 19% of those sequences being non-productive.

The CDR3 goes from the cysteine to the phenylalanine over 18 residues. The retained sequence is limited to the CDR3, 54 bases, with the frame set at the first base. CDR1 and CDR2 are drawn from the germline V gene: SGHRS, YFSETQ. The germline ends are 29 bases apart after V is trimmed by 10 bases and J by 3 bases. With regard to this clone: The antigen it binds to is not known. Base qualities are not provided; no much larger clone lies one nucleotide away.

General conclusions and limits of the study: V-gene and J-gene trimming of TCR beta chains was associated with a missense DCLRE1C variant in a later genetic analysis, and the association was replicated in an independent cohort. Only TCR beta chains were sequenced in this cohort, and the absence of alpha or paired-chain data limited detectable features. A few of the identified cytomegalovirus-associated TCR beta chains were confirmed in vitro to be specific for cytomegalovirus antigens. In the study, 150 to 200 TCR beta chains were listed as associated with cytomegalovirus. Broadly in line with IMGT annotations, most TCR beta V segments showed up in productive rearrangements about 90% or about 30% of the time in an earlier analysis of 450 to 750 of the donors. At a false discovery rate of 0.05, a later analysis linked some 17,000 TCR beta sequences to specific HLA alleles. A further reported finding was that TCR beta sequences accurately predicted the HLA-A and HLA-B alleles for most subjects in the first cohort. A later analysis reported that several top co-occurrence clusters appeared linked to parvovirus B19, influenza, CMV and Epstein-Barr virus. In a later analysis, HLA-associated TCR beta chains showed more clonal expansion and lower generation probabilities than non-associated chains that were equally common. According to the authors, the approach could potentially be generalized to other disease states and immunological phenotypes. Because some donors lacked HLA typing at each locus, the association tests relied only on the typed subset. Correlated functional status among segregating V segments might reflect linkage disequilibrium, but an unknown experimental factor could not be ruled out. Presence/absence analyses assumed roughly uniform sequencing depth across donors, an assumption that may not hold. Because counts were too low, seventeen rarely observed V segments, including chromosome 9 orphons, were excluded from the earlier analysis of 587 of the donors. The classifier was reported to diagnose cytomegalovirus status with high specificity and sensitivity in both the original cohort and the validation cohort. CMV serostatus was the only immune exposure information available for the cohort. Most TCR sequences were seen in very few donors, while some public TCRs were found in many individuals. A later analysis found that TCR association rates varied across HLA loci, with DRB1 alleles showing the most associated TCRs and HLA-C alleles the fewest. Most CMV-associated TCR beta chains appeared to be HLA-restricted in a later analysis, and the HLA associations seemed to be driven largely by CMV exposure. The sequencing pipeline was judged likely to have produced a cluster of highly shared sequence variants as a technical artifact. When HLA alleles, especially DR and DQ, strongly co-occurred, TCR associations were difficult to assign to individual alleles. Because the 87-base-pair reads could not distinguish some IMGT-functional V segments, including TRBV6-2 and TRBV6-3, those segments were excluded. A later genetic analysis reported fewer N-insertions in productive TCRs among donors in an Asian-associated ancestry cluster than the roughly 620-donor mean.

The library was built by means of the immunoSEQ multiplex PCR assay. For the multiplex PCR, a mixture combining 60 forward primers for TCR Vbeta segments and 13 reverse primers for TCR Jbeta segments was used. The CDR3 region of rearranged TCR beta genes was amplified from genomic DNA by a multiplex PCR assay. Amplified TCR beta libraries were sequenced as 87-base-pair reads on the Illumina HiSeq System. Concerning the study's data processing: A later analysis counted some 80 million unique TCR beta chains across the 690 or so repertoires, and roughly 9.9 million of these chains were shared by at least two donors. A nearest-neighbor algorithm error-corrected the raw reads and collapsed the reads into unique sequences, merging closely related sequences to remove PCR and sequencing errors. Alignment of CDR3 sequences to IMGT reference sequences was used to assign V, D and J gene segments. For a sequence to be retained, a match of at least six nucleotides to both a V gene segment and a J gene segment was required. Rearrangements were called productive when the CDR3 lacked stop codons and stayed in frame with V and J; all others were non-productive. Following IMGT convention, CDR3 was defined as the stretch from the second conserved V-encoded cysteine to the conserved J-encoded phenylalanine. Sequences without an unambiguous match to a single V gene segment were excluded from the earlier analysis of about 640 of the donors. In an earlier analysis of around 600 of the donors, V segments were called functional above 56.7% productive rearrangements and were called segregating when the between-donor standard deviation exceeded 5%. To diagnose cytomegalovirus status from the catalog of TCR beta chain sequences, a statistical classification framework was built. A later analysis assigned V and J genes by comparing TCR nucleotide sequences with IMGT/GENE-DB human TR gene sequences. In a later analysis, CDR3 sequences and most-parsimonious VDJ recombination scenarios were assigned using the TCRdist pipeline. In a later analysis, every TCR beta chain was defined by the combination of its CDR3 amino acid sequence and its V-gene family, and reads without a unique V-gene family were dropped. As a way to deal with suspected cross-contamination and a sequencing artifact, a later analysis dropped nearly 600 nucleotide sequences that were highly shared and had low generation probability. A later analysis calculated a clonal expansion index for each public chain from normalized within-repertoire ranks of inferred template counts. Generation probabilities in a later analysis came from a VDJ recombination model fitted to out-of-frame rearrangements, and those results were checked against IGoR. Hypergeometric tests were used in a later analysis to score TCR-TCR, TCR-HLA and TCR-CMV co-occurrence, with a repertoire-size bias correction applied to the TCR pairs. False discovery rates were estimated in a later analysis by permuting HLA or CMV assignments 20 times. In a later analysis, co-occurring TCRs were grouped using DBSCAN, and TCRdist sequence similarity was added for clustering within HLA-allele-positive subsets. Co-occurrence clustering excluded repertoires with fewer than 30,000 or more than 120,000 public chains, plus five with anomalous nucleotide sharing. This is the immuneACCESS table as TCRdb keeps it, with only in-frame sequences that have V and J called. A part of the clones is gone; compared with another copy, unresolved V genes explain less than half, and the rest is unexplained. That table furnishes V, J and clone size, whereas the DNA furnished D and trimming. For this sample the table gives nearly 110,000 clones, of which around 71% were detected only once. Clones ranked in the top ten supply approximately 0.8% of the sample.

The cohort was made up of roughly 670 healthy bone marrow donors. At the time of sampling, all cohort members were nominally healthy, though unrecorded immune exposures were likely present. The donor was CMV seronegative and was included in the group of a few hundred seronegative cohort members. A peripheral blood sample was collected from each donor, and TCR beta sequencing was performed on peripheral blood mononuclear cells. Genomic DNA was extracted from the blood cell samples with the Qiagen DNeasy Blood Extraction Kit. The receptor chain draws on TRBV5-1 and TRBJ1-5; the D segment could be TRBD1, given 5 matching bases. This TCR came from a boy between 10 and 17 years old in good health and CMV-seronegative. The material sequenced was PBMCs. Here the CDR3 is given as CAGYSLGGLENYNQPQHF. The nucleotide sequence reads TGCGCCGGCTACTCCCTTGGGGGACTCGAGAACTACAATCAGCCCCAGCATTTT.